This is a list of T cell receptor beta chains from one sample in a study of blood T cell repertoires in COVID-19. Clones were sequenced by immunoSEQ multiplex PCR, and TCRdb holds only the in-frame ones, with some missing. The data show about 210,000 clones, with about nine tenths seen just once and 4% to 5.5% held by the top ten. The specimen was peripheral blood. The receptors stem from a middle-aged woman with acute or convalescent COVID-19. The CDR3 runs from the conserved cysteine through the conserved F or W. Fields, in order: V gene, J gene, CDR3 protein.

v_call: TRBV5-8; j_call: TRBJ1-4; cdr3_aa: CASSLGGRGPGEKLFF
v_call: TRBV27; j_call: TRBJ2-3; cdr3_aa: CASSRTGWRTDTQYF
v_call: TRBV30; j_call: TRBJ1-1; cdr3_aa: CAWSPWGVTEAFF
v_call: TRBV27; j_call: TRBJ1-1; cdr3_aa: CASSFVTLSGNTEAFF
v_call: TRBV10-1; j_call: TRBJ2-1; cdr3_aa: CASSASGTYNEQFF
v_call: TRBV19; j_call: TRBJ1-4; cdr3_aa: CASTRTGSTNEKLFF
v_call: TRBV7-8; j_call: TRBJ1-5; cdr3_aa: CASSFGSRGINQPQHF
v_call: TRBV5-1; j_call: TRBJ2-5; cdr3_aa: CASSLTHTIETQYF
v_call: TRBV3-1/TRBV3-2; j_call: TRBJ2-6; cdr3_aa: CASSAPGAGANVLTF
v_call: TRBV3-1/TRBV3-2; j_call: TRBJ1-2; cdr3_aa: CASSLSAGKMWGYTF
v_call: TRBV11-2; j_call: TRBJ2-2; cdr3_aa: CASSLSGGGHANTGELFF
v_call: TRBV7-9; j_call: TRBJ2-3; cdr3_aa: CASSGGRQGSTDTQYF
v_call: TRBV10-2; j_call: TRBJ1-6; cdr3_aa: CASRMTGEGNSPLHF
v_call: TRBV5-5; j_call: TRBJ1-2; cdr3_aa: CASSLGQMGGYTF
v_call: TRBV19; j_call: TRBJ2-1; cdr3_aa: CASRPQGYNEQFF
v_call: TRBV13; j_call: TRBJ2-3; cdr3_aa: CASSLGSEYTQYF
v_call: TRBV5-1; j_call: TRBJ2-3; cdr3_aa: CASSLGLKNSDTQYF
v_call: TRBV5-5; j_call: TRBJ1-5; cdr3_aa: CASSSITGGGEPQHF
v_call: TRBV20-1; j_call: TRBJ1-2; cdr3_aa: CSASDTGAPGGYTF
v_call: TRBV6-1; j_call: TRBJ1-3; cdr3_aa: CASSERTGTEGNTIYF
v_call: TRBV11-2; j_call: TRBJ2-1; cdr3_aa: CASSLDRVAGGHEQFF
v_call: TRBV28; j_call: TRBJ1-6; cdr3_aa: CASSPTGRHSPLHF
v_call: TRBV5-1; j_call: TRBJ2-3; cdr3_aa: CASSFTTGDTSTDTQYF
v_call: TRBV9; j_call: TRBJ1-2; cdr3_aa: CASSVVGANYGYTF
v_call: TRBV9; j_call: TRBJ1-1; cdr3_aa: CASRGTGRNTEAFF
v_call: TRBV6-4; j_call: TRBJ2-3; cdr3_aa: CASSTSGGPDTQYF
v_call: TRBV12-3/TRBV12-4; j_call: TRBJ1-1; cdr3_aa: CASSPDRGTEAFF
v_call: TRBV2; j_call: TRBJ1-1; cdr3_aa: CASSIDRNTEAFF
v_call: TRBV4-1; j_call: TRBJ1-2; cdr3_aa: CASSQEGGARVLFGYGYTF
v_call: TRBV6-5; j_call: TRBJ1-6; cdr3_aa: CASRRGENSPLHF
v_call: TRBV5-1; j_call: TRBJ2-1; cdr3_aa: CASSLPGSYNEQFF
v_call: TRBV6-5; j_call: TRBJ2-5; cdr3_aa: CASSRDRGQETQYF
v_call: TRBV24-1; j_call: TRBJ2-3; cdr3_aa: CATSDRADRAADTQYF
v_call: TRBV7-2; j_call: TRBJ1-1; cdr3_aa: CASGTGNVGTEAFF
v_call: TRBV11-3; j_call: TRBJ1-1; cdr3_aa: CASSPNQGTEAFF
v_call: TRBV29-1; j_call: TRBJ1-1; cdr3_aa: CSVGQGREGAFF
v_call: TRBV3-1/TRBV3-2; j_call: TRBJ1-6; cdr3_aa: CASSQDRVVSYNSPLHF